These T cell receptor beta chains were read from a single sample in a study of T cells in Graves' hyperthyroidism and ophthalmopathy. TCRdb re-called the multiplex PCR reads through MiXCR, storing one row per CDR3 protein. The table includes 140,000 or so distinct CDR3 sequences, approximately 20% detected once. The sample consisted of blood. Every receptor here comes from a woman aged 50 to 60 with Graves' hyperthyroidism that later progressed to Graves' ophthalmopathy. Both conserved end residues are part of each CDR3. Each record gives: D gene, V gene, J gene, clone size, CDR3 DNA, CDR3 protein. A D gene is named only where the DNA matches it firmly. Clone size, where shown, is once, few, many, or a class for clones that have expanded.

D gene: TRBD1
V gene: TRBV7-2
J gene: TRBJ1-5
clone size: many
CDR3 DNA: TGTGCCAGCAGCCAGGGACAGGCTAGCAATCAGCCCCAGCATTTT
CDR3 protein: CASSQGQASNQPQHF

D gene: TRBD2
V gene: TRBV7-9
J gene: TRBJ2-5
clone size: .
CDR3 DNA: TGTGCCAGCAGCATCCTAGCGGGGCAAGAGACCCAGTACTTC
CDR3 protein: CASSILAGQETQYF

D gene: TRBD1
V gene: TRBV12-3/TRBV12-4
J gene: TRBJ1-3
clone size: many
CDR3 DNA: TGTGCCAGCAGCCGGGACAGGGGGAGTACCTCTGGAAACACCATATATTTT
CDR3 protein: CASSRDRGSTSGNTIYF

D gene: .
V gene: TRBV20-1
J gene: TRBJ2-7
clone size: many
CDR3 DNA: TGCAGTGCTAGAGTAGGGGGCGGGAGCTCCTACGAGCAGTACTTC
CDR3 protein: CSARVGGGSSYEQYF

D gene: TRBD2
V gene: TRBV6-1
J gene: TRBJ2-6
clone size: few
CDR3 DNA: TGTGCCAGCATTCCGGGACTAGCGGGAGCCGGGGCCAACGTCCTGACTTTC
CDR3 protein: CASIPGLAGAGANVLTF

D gene: .
V gene: TRBV7-2
J gene: TRBJ2-7
clone size: few
CDR3 DNA: TGTGCCAGCACGTACTCGGGGCCCTACGAGCAGTACTTC
CDR3 protein: CASTYSGPYEQYF

D gene: TRBD1
V gene: TRBV7-9
J gene: TRBJ2-1
clone size: many
CDR3 DNA: TGTGCCAGCAGCCGACAGGTTACAGGGGGCACCTACAATGAGCAGTTCTTC
CDR3 protein: CASSRQVTGGTYNEQFF

D gene: .
V gene: TRBV6-1
J gene: TRBJ2-2
clone size: few
CDR3 DNA: TGTGCCAGCATCGGCGGGGCCTCCGGGGAGCTGTTTTTT
CDR3 protein: CASIGGASGELFF

D gene: .
V gene: TRBV5-1
J gene: TRBJ1-1
clone size: many
CDR3 DNA: TGCGCCAGCAGCCCGGGACACACTGAAGCTTTCTTT
CDR3 protein: CASSPGHTEAFF

D gene: TRBD1
V gene: TRBV28
J gene: TRBJ1-1
clone size: many
CDR3 DNA: TGTGCCAGCAGTCCCTTTTTGGTAGGGGGCAGAACTGAAGCTTTCTTT
CDR3 protein: CASSPFLVGGRTEAFF

D gene: .
V gene: TRBV7-9
J gene: TRBJ2-5
clone size: many
CDR3 DNA: TGTGCCAGCAGCCAGGGGACCCGAGGTGGAGCCCAGTACTTC
CDR3 protein: CASSQGTRGGAQYF

D gene: TRBD1
V gene: TRBV6-5
J gene: TRBJ1-6
clone size: few
CDR3 DNA: TGTGCCAGCAGTTACCTCTCTCCGACAGGGCAAAATTCACCCCTCCACTTT
CDR3 protein: CASSYLSPTGQNSPLHF

D gene: TRBD1
V gene: TRBV19
J gene: TRBJ1-6
clone size: few
CDR3 DNA: TGCGCCAGTCAAGCACAGGGGCAGTCACCCCTCCACTTT
CDR3 protein: CASQAQGQSPLHF

D gene: TRBD1
V gene: TRBV5-1
J gene: TRBJ1-6
clone size: few
CDR3 DNA: TGCGCCAGCAGCGCAGGGACAGGGACTAATTCACCCCTCCACTTT
CDR3 protein: CASSAGTGTNSPLHF

D gene: TRBD1
V gene: TRBV2
J gene: TRBJ1-2
clone size: .
CDR3 DNA: TGTGCCAGCAGGGACAGGTTGACCTCTGGCTACACCTTC
CDR3 protein: CASRDRLTSGYTF

D gene: .
V gene: TRBV4-1
J gene: TRBJ2-1
clone size: few
CDR3 DNA: TGCGCCAGCAGCCAACCCCGAAGGGGGACGGACAATGAGCAGTTCTTC
CDR3 protein: CASSQPRRGTDNEQFF

D gene: TRBD2
V gene: TRBV12-3/TRBV12-4
J gene: TRBJ2-4
clone size: many
CDR3 DNA: TGTGCCAGCAGTTTAGCGGGAGGGCTGAACATTCAGTACTTC
CDR3 protein: CASSLAGGLNIQYF

D gene: .
V gene: TRBV7-3
J gene: TRBJ2-2
clone size: .
CDR3 DNA: TGTGCCAGCAGCTTATATGGGAACACCGGGGAGCTGTTTTTT
CDR3 protein: CASSLYGNTGELFF

D gene: TRBD1
V gene: TRBV7-3
J gene: TRBJ2-2
clone size: .
CDR3 DNA: TGTGCCAGCAGCTTACAGCGGACAGGGGGTGGGAACACCGGGGAGCTGTTTTTT
CDR3 protein: CASSLQRTGGGNTGELFF

D gene: .
V gene: TRBV5-1
J gene: TRBJ1-2
clone size: .
CDR3 DNA: TGCGTCGCGGTCGGGCAGGGCTACACCTTC
CDR3 protein: CVAVGQGYTF

D gene: .
V gene: TRBV28
J gene: TRBJ2-7
clone size: many
CDR3 DNA: TGTGCCAGCGATAGCGGTACCTACGAGCAGTACTTC
CDR3 protein: CASDSGTYEQYF

D gene: .
V gene: TRBV28
J gene: TRBJ1-2
clone size: few
CDR3 DNA: TGTGCCAGCAGTTTCTCCGGGGGACGTTATGGCTACACCTTC
CDR3 protein: CASSFSGGRYGYTF

D gene: .
V gene: TRBV7-9
J gene: TRBJ2-5
clone size: few
CDR3 DNA: TGTGCCAGCAGCTTAGGGGGACTCGGGGGTGGGGAGACCCAGTACTTC
CDR3 protein: CASSLGGLGGGETQYF

D gene: .
V gene: TRBV7-9
J gene: TRBJ2-5
clone size: many
CDR3 DNA: TGTGCCAGCAGCCCAGGGCAAGAGACCCAGTACTTC
CDR3 protein: CASSPGQETQYF

D gene: .
V gene: TRBV6-1
J gene: TRBJ2-1
clone size: many
CDR3 DNA: TGTGCCAGCAGGACGGACAACTACAATGAGCAGTTCTTC
CDR3 protein: CASRTDNYNEQFF

D gene: TRBD1
V gene: TRBV27
J gene: TRBJ1-6
clone size: .
CDR3 DNA: TGTGCCAGCAGTTCCAGGACAGGGGGATCACCCCTCCACTTT
CDR3 protein: CASSSRTGGSPLHF

D gene: .
V gene: TRBV29-1
J gene: TRBJ1-4
clone size: .
CDR3 DNA: TGCAGCGTTGTATTTGGCAGTCGCAATGAAAAACTGTTTTTT
CDR3 protein: CSVVFGSRNEKLFF

D gene: .
V gene: TRBV5-1
J gene: TRBJ2-1
clone size: many
CDR3 DNA: TGCGCCAGCAGCTTGGAGGTATACAATGAGCAGTTCTTC
CDR3 protein: CASSLEVYNEQFF

D gene: TRBD2
V gene: TRBV5-1
J gene: TRBJ2-5
clone size: few
CDR3 DNA: TGCGCCAGCAGCTTGTCAACTAGCGGGGGACAAGAGACCCAGTACTTC
CDR3 protein: CASSLSTSGGQETQYF

D gene: TRBD1
V gene: TRBV20-1
J gene: TRBJ1-3
clone size: .
CDR3 DNA: TGCAGTGCTAGAGCCGATACAGGGGTGGTACATTTT
CDR3 protein: CSARADTGVVHF

D gene: .
V gene: TRBV6-2/TRBV6-3
J gene: TRBJ1-3
clone size: few
CDR3 DNA: TGTGCCAGCAGTTTACGGGCTCGGGGAAACACCATATATTTT
CDR3 protein: CASSLRARGNTIYF

D gene: .
V gene: TRBV28
J gene: TRBJ2-7
clone size: many
CDR3 DNA: TGTGCCAGCAGGAGATCTAAGCCCTACGAGCAGTACTTC
CDR3 protein: CASRRSKPYEQYF

D gene: .
V gene: TRBV18
J gene: TRBJ2-2
clone size: many
CDR3 DNA: TGTGCCAGCTCACCGGACAAGTTGGGCACCGGGGAGCTGTTTTTT
CDR3 protein: CASSPDKLGTGELFF

D gene: .
V gene: TRBV20-1
J gene: TRBJ2-3
clone size: many
CDR3 DNA: TGCAGTGCGCGGTCCAATACGCAGTATTTT
CDR3 protein: CSARSNTQYF

D gene: .
V gene: TRBV28
J gene: TRBJ1-5
clone size: many
CDR3 DNA: TGTGCCAGCAGTTCTGGGCCCGGGAGAAATCAGCCCCAGCATTTT
CDR3 protein: CASSSGPGRNQPQHF

D gene: TRBD1
V gene: TRBV7-9
J gene: TRBJ1-3
clone size: .
CDR3 DNA: TGTGCCAGCAGCTTAGTAGGACAGGGCCTTCCTGGAAACACCATATATTTT
CDR3 protein: CASSLVGQGLPGNTIYF

D gene: .
V gene: TRBV28
J gene: TRBJ1-6
clone size: .
CDR3 DNA: TGTGCCAGCAGTTTCCTCTCAGGGGAAGTTAATTCACCCCTCCACTTT
CDR3 protein: CASSFLSGEVNSPLHF

D gene: .
V gene: TRBV9
J gene: TRBJ1-2
clone size: few
CDR3 DNA: TGTGCCAGCAGCTCAGCCCTGGACGGACGATATGGCTACACCTTC
CDR3 protein: CASSSALDGRYGYTF

D gene: TRBD1
V gene: TRBV12-3/TRBV12-4
J gene: TRBJ1-3
clone size: .
CDR3 DNA: TGTGCCAGCAGCTACGGACAGGCGGGAAACACCATATATTTT
CDR3 protein: CASSYGQAGNTIYF